This T cell receptor beta chain was captured in a study of T cells in Graves' hyperthyroidism and ophthalmopathy. Amplified regions were TCR beta CDR3 sequences from RNA transcripts. Primed by the HTBI set, a first-round RT-PCR was run on the TCR CDR3. TCRdb reprocessed the multiplex PCR reads with MiXCR, giving one entry per CDR3 protein. The profile shows a few hundred thousand distinct CDR3 sequences, around 15% of them singletons. Deletions cut 6 bases from V and 4 bases from J, with 15 bases between. Looked up from germline, CDR1 is MNHNS and CDR2 is SASEGT. This CDR3 contains 15 residues. The sequence derives from a woman aged 60-70 years with Graves' ophthalmopathy. The rearrangement uses TRBV6-1 and TRBJ2-2; no clear D. Sequencing was performed on blood. The DNA of the CDR3 is TGTGCCAGCAGATCAGTTGGTCAGACCACCGGGGAGCTGTTTTTT. Translation: CASRSVGQTTGELFF.